In this sample, the clone carrying this T cell receptor beta chain turned up once. Its antigen remains unidentified. This sample is part of a study of OX40 agonist ivuxolimab in advanced cancers. Background on the study: In three patients, partial responses were observed, one with hepatocellular carcinoma and two with cutaneous melanoma.

Study findings and constraints: CD8+ T cells showed, on average, more clonal expansion than CD4+ cells.

Profiled with immunoSEQ multiplex PCR; TCRdb holds only in-frame clones, not every one. Here the sample spans some 59,000 clones, roughly 90% being singletons. The V gene end was trimmed by 0 bases and the J gene end by 0 bases; junction bases not matched to a gene: 9. The CDR3 covers 19 residues. The germline CDR1 and CDR2 sequences are SGHTS and YDEGEE. Autoimmune disease history or systemic immunosuppression led to patients being barred. This specimen consisted of CD4+ or CD8+ T cells sorted from blood, obtained in a trial of the OX40 agonist ivuxolimab. The chain is built from TRBV5-8 and TRBJ2-6; 7 nucleotides line up with TRBD1. This clonotype was sampled from an adult with an advanced solid tumor such as melanoma, head and neck, liver or kidney cancer. CDR3 nucleotides: TGTGCCAGCAGCTTGGACAGGGGTGGGTTTGGCTCTGGGGCCAACGTCCTGACTTTC. Translation gives CASSLDRGGFGSGANVLTF.